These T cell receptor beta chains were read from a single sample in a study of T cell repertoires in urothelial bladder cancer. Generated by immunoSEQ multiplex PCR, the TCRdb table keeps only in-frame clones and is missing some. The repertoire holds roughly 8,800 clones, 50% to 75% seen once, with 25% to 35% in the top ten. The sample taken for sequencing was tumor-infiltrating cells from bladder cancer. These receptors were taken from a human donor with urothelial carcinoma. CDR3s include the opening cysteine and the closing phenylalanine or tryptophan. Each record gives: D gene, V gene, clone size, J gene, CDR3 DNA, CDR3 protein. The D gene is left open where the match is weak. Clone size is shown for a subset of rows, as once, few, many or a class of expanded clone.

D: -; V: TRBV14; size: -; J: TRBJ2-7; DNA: TGTGCCAGCAGCCAAGCGGCTAAGCAGTACTTC; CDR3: CASSQAAKQYF
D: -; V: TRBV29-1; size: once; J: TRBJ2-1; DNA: TGCAGCGTTGAGAGCCGGGACGGATACAATGAGCAGTTCTTC; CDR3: CSVESRDGYNEQFF
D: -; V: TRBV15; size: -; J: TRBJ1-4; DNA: TGTGCCACCAGCAGGGGGGCAACTAATGAAAAACTGTTTTTT; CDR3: CATSRGATNEKLFF
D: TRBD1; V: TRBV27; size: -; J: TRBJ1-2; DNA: TGTGCCAGCAGTTTAAACAGGGGAAGCGGCTACACCTTC; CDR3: CASSLNRGSGYTF
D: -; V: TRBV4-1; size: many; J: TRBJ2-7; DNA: TGCGCCAGCAGCCAAGGAACCTACGAGCAGTACTTC; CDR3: CASSQGTYEQYF
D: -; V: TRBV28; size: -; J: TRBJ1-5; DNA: TGTGCCAGCAGTACACAGAAGCGTCAGCCCCAGCATTTT; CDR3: CASSTQKRQPQHF
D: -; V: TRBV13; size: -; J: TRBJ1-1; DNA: TGTGCCAGCAGCTTAGCCCCGAGGGGGGGGACTGAAGCTTTCTTT; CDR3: CASSLAPRGGTEAFF
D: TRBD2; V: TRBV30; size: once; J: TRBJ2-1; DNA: TGTGCCTGGAGCTCACTTAGCGGGGGGGCCTACAATGAGCAGTTCTTC; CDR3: CAWSSLSGGAYNEQFF
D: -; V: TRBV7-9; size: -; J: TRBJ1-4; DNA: TGTGCCAGCATTGGCCAGTCTAATGAAAAACTGTTTTTT; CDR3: CASIGQSNEKLFF
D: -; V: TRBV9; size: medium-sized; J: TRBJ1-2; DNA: TGTGCCAGCAGCGTAGGAGCATGGGGGCTCTATGGCTACACCTTC; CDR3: CASSVGAWGLYGYTF
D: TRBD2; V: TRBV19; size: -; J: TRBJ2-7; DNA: TGTGCCAGTAGGGGGGGGACCGAGCAGTACTTC; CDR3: CASRGGTEQYF
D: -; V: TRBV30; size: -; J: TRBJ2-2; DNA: TGTGCCTGGAGTTTTCAGTCCCTCTTGAGCACCGGGGAGCTGTTTTTT; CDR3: CAWSFQSLLSTGELFF
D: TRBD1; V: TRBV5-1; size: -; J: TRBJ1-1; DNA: TGCGCCAGCGGGATGGACAGGGCCACTGAAGCTTTCTTT; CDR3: CASGMDRATEAFF
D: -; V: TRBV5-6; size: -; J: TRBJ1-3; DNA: TGTGCCAGCAGTTTTCAGGGCTCTGGAAACACCATATATTTT; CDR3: CASSFQGSGNTIYF
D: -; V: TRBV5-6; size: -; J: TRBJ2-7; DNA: TGTGCCAGCAGTTTTTACAGGGCCCCCCCCGAGCAGTACTTC; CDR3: CASSFYRAPPEQYF
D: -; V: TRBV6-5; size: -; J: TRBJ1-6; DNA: TGTGCCAGCAGTTACGGGAGCTCCTATAATTCACCCCTCCACTTT; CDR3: CASSYGSSYNSPLHF
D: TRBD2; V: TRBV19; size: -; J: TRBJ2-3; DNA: TGTGCCAGTAGCCGAGGGACTAGCGGGGCTGGAGGCACAGATACGCAGTATTTT; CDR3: CASSRGTSGAGGTDTQYF
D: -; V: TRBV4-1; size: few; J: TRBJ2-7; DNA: TGCGCCAGCAGCCAAGACAAATTTCGACCCTACGAGCAGTACTTC; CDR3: CASSQDKFRPYEQYF